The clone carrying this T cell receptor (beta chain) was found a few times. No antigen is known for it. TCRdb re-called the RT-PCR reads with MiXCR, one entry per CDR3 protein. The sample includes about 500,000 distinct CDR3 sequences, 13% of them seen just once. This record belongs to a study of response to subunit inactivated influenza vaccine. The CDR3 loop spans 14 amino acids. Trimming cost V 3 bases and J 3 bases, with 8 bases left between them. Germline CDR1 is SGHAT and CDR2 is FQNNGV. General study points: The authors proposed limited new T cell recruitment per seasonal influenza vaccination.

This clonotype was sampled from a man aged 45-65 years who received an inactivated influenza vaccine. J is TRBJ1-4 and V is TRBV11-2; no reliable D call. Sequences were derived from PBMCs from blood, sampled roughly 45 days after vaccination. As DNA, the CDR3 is TGTGCCAGCAGCTTTGTTCAGTCTAATGAAAAACTGTTTTTT. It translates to CASSFVQSNEKLFF.